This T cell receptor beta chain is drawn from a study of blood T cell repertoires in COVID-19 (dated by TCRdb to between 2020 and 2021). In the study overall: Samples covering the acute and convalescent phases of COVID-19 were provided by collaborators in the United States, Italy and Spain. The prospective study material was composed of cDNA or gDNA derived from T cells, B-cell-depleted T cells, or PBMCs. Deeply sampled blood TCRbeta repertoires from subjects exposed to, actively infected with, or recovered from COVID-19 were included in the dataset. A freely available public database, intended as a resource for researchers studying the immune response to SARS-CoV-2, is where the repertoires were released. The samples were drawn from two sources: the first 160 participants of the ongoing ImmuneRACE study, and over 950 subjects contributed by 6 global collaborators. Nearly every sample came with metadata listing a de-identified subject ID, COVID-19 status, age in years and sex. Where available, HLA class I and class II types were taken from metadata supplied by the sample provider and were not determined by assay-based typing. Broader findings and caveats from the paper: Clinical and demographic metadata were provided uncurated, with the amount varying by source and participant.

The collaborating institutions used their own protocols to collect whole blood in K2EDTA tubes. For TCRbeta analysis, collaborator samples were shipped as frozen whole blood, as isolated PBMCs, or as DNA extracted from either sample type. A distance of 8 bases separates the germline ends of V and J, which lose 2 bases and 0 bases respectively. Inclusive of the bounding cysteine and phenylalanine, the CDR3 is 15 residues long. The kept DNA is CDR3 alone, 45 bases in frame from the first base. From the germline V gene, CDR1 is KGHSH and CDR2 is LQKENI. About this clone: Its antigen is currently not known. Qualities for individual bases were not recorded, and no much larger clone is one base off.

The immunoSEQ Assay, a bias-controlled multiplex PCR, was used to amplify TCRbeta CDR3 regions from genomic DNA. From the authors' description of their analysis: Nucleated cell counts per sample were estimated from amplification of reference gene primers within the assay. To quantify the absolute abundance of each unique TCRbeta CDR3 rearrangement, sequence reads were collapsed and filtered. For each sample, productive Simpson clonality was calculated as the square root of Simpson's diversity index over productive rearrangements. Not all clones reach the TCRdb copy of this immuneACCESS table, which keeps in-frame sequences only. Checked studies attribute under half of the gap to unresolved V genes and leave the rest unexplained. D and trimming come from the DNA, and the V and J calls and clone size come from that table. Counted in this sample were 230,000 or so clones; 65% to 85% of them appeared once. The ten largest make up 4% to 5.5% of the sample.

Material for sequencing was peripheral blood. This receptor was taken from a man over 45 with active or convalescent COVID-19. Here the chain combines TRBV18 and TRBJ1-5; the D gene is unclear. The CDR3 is CASSPSRNSNQPQHF. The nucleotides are TGTGCCAGCTCACCATCCAGAAATAGCAATCAGCCCCAGCATTTT.